Sequencing of this T cell receptor beta chain was carried out in a study of OX40 agonist ivuxolimab in advanced cancers. Study information: An anti-OX40 (CD134) antibody with agonistic activity, ivuxolimab, was administered to patients. Study results and limitations: Dose levels from 0.1 to 3.0 mg/kg saw CD4+ and CD8+ blood T cells expand clonally by week 6.

V was pared by 4 bases and J by 5 bases, with 16 bases between. From germline, CDR1 is SGHNT and CDR2 YENEEA. The CDR3 is made up of 15 amino acids. Method: immunoSEQ multiplex PCR; TCRdb's copy keeps in-frame clones and lacks some. The sample lists 35,000 or so clones; 84% were seen once. Notes on this clone: Its target is unknown.

The rearrangement uses TRBV11-3 and TRBJ2-3; possibly TRBD1 or TRBD2 for D (5 bases each). The sample here was CD4+ or CD8+ T cells sorted from blood, taken in a trial of the OX40 agonist ivuxolimab. This receptor was identified in an adult with an advanced solid tumor such as melanoma, head and neck, liver or kidney cancer. The CDR3 loop is CASSSRDGVLDTQYF. The CDR3 DNA is TGTGCCAGCAGCTCCCGGGACGGAGTTTTAGATACGCAGTATTTT.